This T cell receptor (beta chain) was found in a study of blood T cells in healthy people across ages. The CDR3 consists of 15 residues. Germline CDR1 MDHEN, CDR2 SYDVKM. V was pared by 6 bases and J by 3 bases, with 7 bases of the junction left unmatched. With a J-beta primer mix and a sample-barcoded 5' primer, a second PCR ran about 6 to 11 cycles. Each CDR3 protein is one row after TCRdb ran MiXCR on the 5' RACE reads. This sample has fewer than 900,000 distinct CDR3 sequences, with approximately 43% found just once. This rearrangement joins TRBV28 to TRBJ2-3; 9 bases fit TRBD2. The TCR sequence derives from a woman aged 60-75 years in good health. The material sequenced was blood. CDR3 protein: CASRMAGGLTDTQYF. In DNA, the CDR3 is TGTGCCAGCAGGATGGCGGGAGGGCTGACAGATACGCAGTATTTT.